The rows below give T cell receptor beta chains drawn from one sample of a study of CD8+CD57+ T cells in acquired aplastic anemia. TCRdb independently ran MiXCR on the reads; one entry per CDR3 protein. This table has about 400,000 distinct CDR3 sequences, approximately 70% appearing once. The sequenced material came from sorted CD4+, CD8+, or CD8+CD57+ T cells (not recorded which) from PBMCs. The receptors originated from a human donor in good health, serving as a control. Both conserved end residues are part of each CDR3. The order of the fields is V gene, CDR3 length, CDR3 protein.

v_gene: TRBV20-1; len: 13; CDR3aa: CSASRQGTTAQHF
v_gene: TRBV6-5; len: 13; CDR3aa: CASSYQAGIEQYF
v_gene: TRBV2; len: 14; CDR3aa: CASSGGEGPSEQYF
v_gene: TRBV7-9; len: 16; CDR3aa: CASSGTSGGAEWELFF
v_gene: TRBV3-1; len: 14; CDR3aa: CASSQDQAGATQYF
v_gene: TRBV7-9; len: 17; CDR3aa: CASSAAPSSGDAYEQYF
v_gene: TRBV7-3; len: 17; CDR3aa: CASSLMGGSTNTGELFF
v_gene: TRBV6-4; len: 14; CDR3aa: CASKQGGRNTEAFF
v_gene: TRBV7-3; len: 14; CDR3aa: CASSLNSGENIQYF
v_gene: TRBV5-1; len: 13; CDR3aa: CASSFLQSDRYTF
v_gene: TRBV29-1; len: 14; CDR3aa: CSVLRTGGDTEAFF
v_gene: TRBV24-1; len: 16; CDR3aa: CATSDLGEGIKETQYF
v_gene: TRBV7-8; len: 14; CDR3aa: CASSSYGTSYEQYF
v_gene: TRBV7-8; len: 16; CDR3aa: CASSPEPGQGYNEQFF
v_gene: TRBV5-1; len: 14; CDR3aa: CASSFDREVQKLFF
v_gene: TRBV9; len: 15; CDR3aa: CASSFVATNEKMQYF
v_gene: TRBV4-3; len: 14; CDR3aa: CASSQVSWGTEAFF
v_gene: TRBV9; len: 18; CDR3aa: CASSHLVNTGELSYEQYF
v_gene: TRBV4-1; len: 17; CDR3aa: CASSQEGLAGESYEQYF
v_gene: TRBV7-2; len: 15; CDR3aa: CASSSKGEGQPQQYF
v_gene: TRBV6-6; len: 17; CDR3aa: CASSYPSQLGENQPQHF
v_gene: TRBV5-8; len: 13; CDR3aa: CASGLAGRQPQHF